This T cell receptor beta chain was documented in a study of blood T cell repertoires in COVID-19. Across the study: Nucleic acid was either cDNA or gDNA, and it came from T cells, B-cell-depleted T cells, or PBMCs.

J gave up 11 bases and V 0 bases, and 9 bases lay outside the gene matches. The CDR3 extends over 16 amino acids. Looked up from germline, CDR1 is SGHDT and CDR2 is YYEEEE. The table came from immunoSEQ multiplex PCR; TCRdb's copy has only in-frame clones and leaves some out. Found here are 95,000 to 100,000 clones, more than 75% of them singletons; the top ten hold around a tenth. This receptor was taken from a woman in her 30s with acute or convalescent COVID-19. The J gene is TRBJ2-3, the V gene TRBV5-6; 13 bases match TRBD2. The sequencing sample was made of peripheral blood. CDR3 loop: CASSLGLAGGPLGQYF. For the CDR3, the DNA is TGTGCCAGCAGCTTGGGACTAGCGGGGGGCCCCTTGGGGCAGTATTTT.